The 12 T cell receptor beta chains in this list originate from one sample, sequenced in a study of somatic mutations in cytotoxic T cells in rheumatoid arthritis. Assay used: immunoSEQ multiplex PCR; TCRdb lists only in-frame clones, some missing. This sample carries about 20,000 clones, roughly 72% of them seen once, and the ten largest clones take under 5.5%. Sequencing was carried out using CD8+ T cells sorted from blood. These receptors were collected from a man aged 60 to 75 in good health.

This clone was seen once. V and J are TRBV7-9 and TRBJ2-3; 7 bases line up with TRBD2. The CDR3 contains 16 residues. With 4 bases clipped from V and 0 bases from J, the junction kept 7 bases outside the gene matches. Per germline, CDR1 SEHNR and CDR2 FQNEAQ (reference sequence). CDR3 sequence reads: CASSSTRDYSTDTQYF. DNA of the CDR3: TGTGCCAGCAGCTCTACCAGGGACTATAGCACAGATACGCAGTATTTT.

The chain is built from TRBV13 and TRBJ2-3; 8 nucleotides align to TRBD2. The germline CDR1 and CDR2 sequences are PRHDT and FYEKMQ (reference sequence). The CDR3 has 17 residues. V dropped 0 bases and J dropped 2; count of bases not matched to a gene: 7. DNA of the CDR3: TGTGCCAGCAGCTTAGGCTTCGGGGGGGGATACACAGATACGCAGTATTTT. Encoded protein: CASSLGFGGGYTDTQYF.

This sequence joins TRBV14 and TRBJ2-3; 14 bases fit TRBD2. Germline assignment: CDR1 SGHDN and CDR2 FVKESK. With V trimmed by 5 bases and J by 6 bases, 4 bases remained unmatched. The CDR3 is made up of 15 amino acids. The CDR3, as DNA: TGTGCCAGCAGCGAGGGACTAGCGGGGGAGGATACGCAGTATTTT. This sequence encodes CASSEGLAGEDTQYF.

The J gene is TRBJ1-5, the V gene TRBV4-1; 7 bases are shared with TRBD1. CDR3 length: 15 amino acids. V shed 2 bases, J shed 8 bases, and the junction held 9 bases outside the gene matches. Germline V lookup: CDR1 MGHRA, CDR2 YSYEKL. The CDR3 is CASSQYHRGSEPQHF. In DNA, the CDR3 is TGCGCCAGCAGCCAATATCACAGGGGTTCGGAGCCCCAGCATTTT.

In the case of this clone: It is likely a read error: a sequence one base away is far more abundant. The chain couples TRBV29-1 to TRBJ2-1, with 8 bases matching TRBD2. Germline trimming cut 6 bases from V and 6 bases from J; bases unmatched to any gene: 7. Per germline, CDR1 SQVTM and CDR2 ANQGSEA. CDR3 size: 13 residues. CDR3 DNA sequence: TGCAGCGTGGCACTAGCGGAAATCAATGAGCAGTTCTTC. Amino acids: CSVALAEINEQFF.

This chain uses TRBV4-1 with TRBJ2-3; TRBD2 might be the D (7 bases). The CDR3 spans 19 residues. V dropped 7 bases and J dropped 0 bases, with 26 bases sitting between them. Looked up from germline, CDR1 is MGHRA and CDR2 is YSYEKL. The CDR3 loop is CASTPKEARERGSTDTQYF. The CDR3, as DNA: TGCGCCAGCACCCCAAAAGAGGCGCGGGAGAGGGGGAGCACAGATACGCAGTATTTT.

The chain uses TRBV28 and TRBJ2-5; tentatively, D is TRBD2 (8 bases). Per the germline V gene, CDR1 is MDHEN and CDR2 is SYDVKM. The CDR3 runs 20 residues. The V and J ends lost 8 bases and 7 bases respectively, with 38 bases between them. The CDR3 sequence: CASRGGISPHVGTGAMTQYF. The CDR3 DNA sequence: TGTGCCAGCCGGGGGGGAATTTCACCGCACGTGGGCACAGGGGCGATGACCCAGTACTTC.

The rearrangement joins TRBV25-1 to TRBJ2-2; a weak D match, TRBD1 (6 bases). The length of the CDR3 is 16 residues. V lost 1 base and J lost 4, with 13 bases in between. Germline CDR1 is MGHDK and CDR2 is SYGVNS. The chain's CDR3 is CASSESRRGTTGELFF. The CDR3 bases are TGTGCCAGCAGTGAATCTAGAAGGGGGACCACCGGGGAGCTGTTTTTT.

This chain links TRBV9 with TRBJ2-7; D is uncertain. Deletions cut 4 bases from V and 4 bases from J, with 15 bases between. Germline CDR1 reads SGDLS; CDR2 reads YYNGEE. The CDR3 contains 14 residues. The CDR3 reads CASSPQQRSYEQYF. The CDR3 coding sequence is TGTGCCAGCAGCCCCCAGCAGAGGTCATACGAGCAGTACTTC.

The rearrangement uses TRBV9 and TRBJ2-7; the D gene is possibly TRBD1 (6 bases). Germline V gene data show CDR1 as SGDLS and CDR2 as YYNGEE. This CDR3 is 14 amino acids long. Trimming removed 0 bases from V and 5 bases from J, with 12 bases in between. This CDR3 reads CASSVAHRDNEQYF. The CDR3, as DNA: TGTGCCAGCAGCGTAGCGCACAGGGACAACGAGCAGTACTTC.

The chain combines TRBV10-3 with TRBJ1-5; D gene unclear. The CDR3 has 12 residues. Germline values: CDR1 ENHRY, CDR2 SYGVKD. V was trimmed by 5 bases and J by 3 bases, leaving 5 bases between them. CDR3 in amino acids: CAISPNNQPQHF. As DNA, the CDR3 is TGTGCCATCAGTCCCAACAATCAGCCCCAGCATTTT.

This chain uses TRBV10-1 with TRBJ2-7; TRBD2 aligns across 7 bases. Germline V CDR1 and CDR2: WNHNN, SYGVQD (reference sequence). This CDR3 is 11 amino acids long. Unmatched junction bases numbered 0, after V lost 4 bases and J lost 6 bases. DNA for the CDR3: TGCGCCAGCAGTGGGGGGGGCGAGCAGTACTTC. Encoded protein: CASSGGGEQYF.